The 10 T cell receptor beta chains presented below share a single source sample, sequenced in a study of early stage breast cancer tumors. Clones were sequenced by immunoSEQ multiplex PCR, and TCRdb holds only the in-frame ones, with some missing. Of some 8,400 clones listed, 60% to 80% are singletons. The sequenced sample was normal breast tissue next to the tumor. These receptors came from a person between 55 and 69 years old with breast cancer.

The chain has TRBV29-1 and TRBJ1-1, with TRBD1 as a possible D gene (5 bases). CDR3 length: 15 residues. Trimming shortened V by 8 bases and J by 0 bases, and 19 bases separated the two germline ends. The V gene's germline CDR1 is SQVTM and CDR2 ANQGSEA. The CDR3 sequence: CSLARTPYMNTEAFF. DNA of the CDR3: TGCAGCCTCGCCCGGACACCTTATATGAACACTGAAGCTTTCTTT.

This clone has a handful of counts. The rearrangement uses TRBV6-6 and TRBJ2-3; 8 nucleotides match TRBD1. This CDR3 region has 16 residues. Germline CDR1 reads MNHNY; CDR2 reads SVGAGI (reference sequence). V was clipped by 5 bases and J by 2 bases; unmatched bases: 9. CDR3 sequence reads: CASSPINRGITDTQYF. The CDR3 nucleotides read TGTGCCAGCAGTCCAATTAACAGGGGGATCACAGATACGCAGTATTTT.

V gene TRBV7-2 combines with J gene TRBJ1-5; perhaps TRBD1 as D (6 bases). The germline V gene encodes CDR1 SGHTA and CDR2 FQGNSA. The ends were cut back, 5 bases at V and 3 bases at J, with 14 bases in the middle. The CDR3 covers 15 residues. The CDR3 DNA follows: TGTGCCAGCAGCCCTACCAGGGGCCCCAATCAGCCCCAGCATTTT. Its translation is CASSPTRGPNQPQHF. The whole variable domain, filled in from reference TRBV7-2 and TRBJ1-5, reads GAGVSQSPSNKVTEKGKDVELRCDPISGHTALYWYRQSLGQGLEFLIYFQGNSAPDKSGLPSDRFSAERTGGSVSTLTIQRTQQEDSAVYLCASSPTRGPNQPQHFGDGTRLSIL.

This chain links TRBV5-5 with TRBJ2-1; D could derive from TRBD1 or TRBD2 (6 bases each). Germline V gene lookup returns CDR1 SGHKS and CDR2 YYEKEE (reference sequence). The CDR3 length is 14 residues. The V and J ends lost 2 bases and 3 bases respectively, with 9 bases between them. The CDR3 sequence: CASSLGGLYNEQFF. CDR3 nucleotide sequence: TGTGCCAGCAGCTTAGGGGGGCTCTACAATGAGCAGTTCTTC.

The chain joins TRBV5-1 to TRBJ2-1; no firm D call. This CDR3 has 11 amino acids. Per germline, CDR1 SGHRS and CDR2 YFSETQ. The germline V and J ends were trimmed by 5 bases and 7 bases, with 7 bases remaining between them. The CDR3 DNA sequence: TGCGCCAGCAGAACCCGGAATGAGCAGTTCTTC. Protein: CASRTRNEQFF. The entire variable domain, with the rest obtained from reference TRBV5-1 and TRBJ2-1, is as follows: KAGVTQTPRYLIKTRGQQVTLSCSPISGHRSVSWYQQTPGQGLQFLFEYFSETQRNKGNFPGRFSGRQFSNSRSEMNVSTLELGDSALYLCASRTRNEQFFGPGTRLTVL.

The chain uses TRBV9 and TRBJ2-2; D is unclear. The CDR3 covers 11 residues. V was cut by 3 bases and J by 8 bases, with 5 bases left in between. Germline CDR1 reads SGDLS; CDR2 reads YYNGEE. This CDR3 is CASSEGGELFF. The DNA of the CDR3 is TGTGCCAGCAGCGAGGGAGGGGAGCTGTTTTTT.

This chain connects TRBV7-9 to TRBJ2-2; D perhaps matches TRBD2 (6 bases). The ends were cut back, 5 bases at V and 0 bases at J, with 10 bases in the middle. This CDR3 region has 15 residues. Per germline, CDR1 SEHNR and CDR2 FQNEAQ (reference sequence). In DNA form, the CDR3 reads TGTGCCAGCAGCCAGCGGGCCACGAACACCGGGGAGCTGTTTTTT. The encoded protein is CASSQRATNTGELFF.

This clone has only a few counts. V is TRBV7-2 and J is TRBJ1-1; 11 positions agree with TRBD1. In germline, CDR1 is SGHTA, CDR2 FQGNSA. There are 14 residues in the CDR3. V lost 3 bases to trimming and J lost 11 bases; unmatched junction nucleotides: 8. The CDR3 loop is CASSFTSGQGVAFF. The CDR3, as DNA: TGTGCCAGCAGCTTCACATCGGGACAGGGGGTCGCTTTCTTT.

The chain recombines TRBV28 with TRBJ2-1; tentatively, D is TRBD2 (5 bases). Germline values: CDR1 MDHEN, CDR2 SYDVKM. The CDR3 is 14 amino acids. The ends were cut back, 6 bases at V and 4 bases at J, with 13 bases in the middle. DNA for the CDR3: TGTGCCAGCAGAGAGAGGACTGTTTACAATGAGCAGTTCTTC. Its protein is CASRERTVYNEQFF.

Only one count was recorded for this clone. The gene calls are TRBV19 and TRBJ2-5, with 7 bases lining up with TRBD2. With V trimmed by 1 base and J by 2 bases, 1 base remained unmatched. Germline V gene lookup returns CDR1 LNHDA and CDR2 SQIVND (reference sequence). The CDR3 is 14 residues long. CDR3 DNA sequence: TGTGCCAGTAGTATAGGGACTAGACAAGAGACCCAGTACTTC. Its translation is CASSIGTRQETQYF.